Shown below are 23 T cell receptor beta chains from a single sample sequenced in a study of graft-versus-host responses after intestinal transplantation. Generated by immunoSEQ multiplex PCR, the TCRdb table keeps only in-frame clones and is missing some. Of about 88,000 clones in the sample, about 94% were seen once. Their specific antigens are unknown. The sequencing used unstimulated CD4+ T cells sorted from spleen or lymph node cells, collected before transplant. The receptor source for this set is a human donor who was the organ donor for an intestinal transplant.

This sequence joins TRBV7-6 and TRBJ1-5; 7 bases agree with TRBD1. The junction had 6 bases not matched to a gene; V was cut back by 0 bases and J by 7 bases. Per the germline V gene, CDR1 is SGHVS and CDR2 is FNYEAQ. This CDR3 is built from 15 residues. The CDR3 region has the DNA TGTGCCAGCAGCTTAGCGGAGGGGGCCTACCAGCCCCAGCATTTT. It specifies CASSLAEGAYQPQHF.

V is TRBV5-1 and J is TRBJ2-3, with 10 bases fitting TRBD2. With V trimmed by 1 base and J by 4 bases, 3 bases remained unmatched. The CDR3 has 15 amino acids. CDR1 and CDR2 from the germline V gene are SGHRS and YFSETQ. The DNA of the CDR3 is TGCGCCAGCAGCTTGCAGCGGGGGGGCCCAGATACGCAGTATTTT. As protein: CASSLQRGGPDTQYF.

This clone occurred once. The chain carries TRBV4-3 and TRBJ2-1; 7 bases are shared with TRBD2. CDR3 length: 17 amino acids. The V gene's germline CDR1 is LGHNA and CDR2 YSLEER. After removal of 3 bases from V and 3 bases from J, the junction contained 11 bases not matched to a gene. For the CDR3, the DNA is TGCGCCAGCAGCCAGGCCCGTTTAGCGGGTCGCTACAATGAGCAGTTCTTC. Residues: CASSQARLAGRYNEQFF.

This chain links TRBV2 with TRBJ2-2; possibly TRBD1 for D (6 bases). Germline V lookup: CDR1 SNHLY, CDR2 FYNNEI. The germline V and J ends were trimmed by 5 bases and 0 bases, with 13 bases remaining between them. CDR3 length: 16 amino acids. The CDR3 nucleotides read TGTGCCAGCAGTTCATACAGACAGGCGAACACCGGGGAGCTGTTTTTT. It codes for CASSSYRQANTGELFF.

The chain employs TRBV7-8 and TRBJ1-4, with no clear D. The CDR3 consists of 15 residues. V lost 1 base and J 0 bases, leaving 6 bases between the germline ends. Germline V CDR1 and CDR2: SGHVS, FQNEAQ. CDR3 in amino acids: CASSLGAATNEKLFF. In DNA, the CDR3 is TGTGCCAGCAGCTTAGGGGCCGCAACTAATGAAAAACTGTTTTTT. The full variable domain, rest sourced from reference TRBV7-8 and TRBJ1-4, is GAGVSQSPRYKVAKRGQDVALRCDPISGHVSLFWYQQALGQGPEFLTYFQNEAQLDKSGLPSDRFFAERPEGSVSTLKIQRTQQEDSAVYLCASSLGAATNEKLFFGSGTQLSVL.

The CDR3 loop is CATSRVNFGQYPNQPQHF. In nucleotides, the CDR3 is TGTGCCACCAGCAGAGTAAACTTTGGACAGTACCCGAATCAGCCCCAGCATTTT. The chain combines TRBV15 with TRBJ1-5, with D possibly TRBD1 on 6 matching bases. V lost 1 base, J lost 4 bases, and 20 bases lay in between. The CDR3 contains 18 residues. Looked up from germline, CDR1 is LNHNV and CDR2 is YYDKDF (reference sequence).

V is TRBV6-5 and J is TRBJ2-7, with 10 bases identical to TRBD1. Germline V gives CDR1 MNHEY, CDR2 SVGAGI. The V gene end was trimmed by 2 bases and the J gene end by 4 bases; junction bases not matched to a gene: 2. The CDR3 has 14 amino acids. The CDR3 DNA reads as TGTGCCAGCAGTTACAGACAGGGGGCTTACGAGCAGTACTTC. Its translation: CASSYRQGAYEQYF.

The chain is built from TRBV27 and TRBJ1-1; the D is unclear. This CDR3 region has 12 residues. Trimming removed 4 bases from V and 6 bases from J, with 9 bases in between. The germline gives CDR1 MNHEY, CDR2 SMNVEV (reference sequence). The CDR3 DNA follows: TGTGCCAGCAGTTCCCGGAATGCTGAAGCTTTCTTT. Amino acids: CASSSRNAEAFF.

The chain couples TRBV23-1 to TRBJ1-3, with D possibly being TRBD1 (5 bases). TRBV23-1 is assigned to the ORF class and has an uncertain function. This CDR3 spans 17 amino acids. V was trimmed by 7 bases and J by 0 bases, leaving 19 bases between them. The CDR3 DNA sequence: TGCGCCAGCAAGAACGGCAGGGAATTCTACTCTGGAAACACCATATATTTT. Encoded protein: CASKNGREFYSGNTIYF.

The CDR3 protein is CASTAVNTEAFF. CDR3 DNA: TGTGCCAGCACCGCGGTGAACACTGAAGCTTTCTTT. The chain couples TRBV6-1 to TRBJ1-1; D ambiguous. This CDR3 is 12 amino acids long. V lost 7 bases, J lost 0 bases, and 6 bases lay in between. CDR1 MNHNS and CDR2 SASEGT come from the germline V gene.

The chain uses TRBV27 and TRBJ1-4; weak D call: TRBD1 (5 bases). V gave up 2 bases and J gave up 4 bases, with 8 bases separating them. Germline lookup yields CDR1 MNHEY and CDR2 SMNVEV (reference sequence). The CDR3 is 14 amino acids. The CDR3 bases are TGTGCCAGCAGTTTAGGGCAGGGTAATGAAAAACTGTTTTTT. Protein sequence: CASSLGQGNEKLFF. The variable domain in full, completed from reference TRBV27 and TRBJ1-4, reads EAQVTQNPRYLITVTGKKLTVTCSQNMNHEYMSWYRQDPGLGLRQIYYSMNVEVTDKGDVPEGYKVSRKEKRNFPLILESPSPNQTSLYFCASSLGQGNEKLFFGSGTQLSVL.

V and J are TRBV6-4 and TRBJ2-6; 7 bases agree with TRBD1. This CDR3 has 16 residues. CDR1 is MRHNA, CDR2 SNTAGT, per germline. The ends lost 3 bases at V and 2 bases at J; junction bases unmatched: 4. In DNA form, the CDR3 reads TGTGCCAGCAGTGAAAGTACAGGGGCTGGGGCCAACGTCCTGACTTTC. Translated: CASSESTGAGANVLTF.

This clone was seen just once. The rearrangement links TRBV9 to TRBJ2-3; a weak D match, TRBD2 (6 bases). Germline V gene data show CDR1 as SGDLS and CDR2 as YYNGEE. The germline V and J ends were trimmed by 2 bases and 4 bases, with 14 bases remaining between them. This CDR3 spans 15 amino acids. The CDR3 sequence: CASSVRGIGADTQYF. CDR3 in DNA: TGTGCCAGCAGCGTTCGGGGGATTGGGGCAGATACGCAGTATTTT. Full variable domain (rest looked up from reference TRBV9 and TRBJ2-3): DSGVTQTPKHLITATGQRVTLRCSPRSGDLSVYWYQQSLDQGLQFLIQYYNGEERAKGNILERFSAQQFPDLHSELNLSSLELGDSALYFCASSVRGIGADTQYFGPGTRLTVL.

This clone was seen a single time. This chain connects TRBV5-1 to TRBJ1-3; 7 nucleotides match TRBD1. The germline gives CDR1 SGHRS, CDR2 YFSETQ. This CDR3 is built from 13 residues. The trim removed 8 bases at V and 7 bases at J, leaving 9 bases unmatched. CDR3 DNA sequence: TGCGCCAGGGGAACAGGGGCAGGGAACACCATATATTTT. This translates into CARGTGAGNTIYF. The full variable domain, completed using reference TRBV5-1 and TRBJ1-3, is KAGVTQTPRYLIKTRGQQVTLSCSPISGHRSVSWYQQTPGQGLQFLFEYFSETQRNKGNFPGRFSGRQFSNSRSEMNVSTLELGDSALYLCARGTGAGNTIYFGEGSWLTVV.

This clone appeared a single time. The chain has TRBV6-1 and TRBJ2-7, with TRBD2 identical over 8 bases. The germline gives CDR1 MNHNS, CDR2 SASEGT. Trimming at V came to 11 bases and at J to 0 bases, leaving 12 bases not matched to a gene. The CDR3 extends over 15 amino acids. CDR3 in amino acids: CAADQRGWSSYEQYF. The CDR3 region has the DNA TGTGCCGCGGATCAGCGGGGGTGGAGCTCCTACGAGCAGTACTTC.

This sequence joins TRBV7-8 and TRBJ1-2; 8 nucleotides align to TRBD1. The CDR3 runs to 14 residues. Germline V CDR1 and CDR2: SGHVS, FQNEAQ. V dropped 8 bases and J dropped 1; count of bases not matched to a gene: 6. CDR3 region: CASAVDRDNYGYTF. The CDR3 bases are TGTGCCAGCGCGGTGGACAGGGATAACTATGGCTACACCTTC.

The chain is built from TRBV5-4 and TRBJ2-7; 7 positions agree with TRBD1. This CDR3 spans 15 amino acids. V lost 3 bases to trimming and J lost 6 bases; unmatched junction nucleotides: 12. CDR1 and CDR2 (germline): SGHNT, YYREEE (reference sequence). CDR3 protein: CASSSANRGVGEQYF. The CDR3 DNA follows: TGTGCCAGCAGCTCGGCCAACAGGGGAGTGGGCGAGCAGTACTTC.

The V and J genes are TRBV6-1 and TRBJ1-3; the D gene is possibly TRBD1 (6 bases). CDR1 is MNHNS, CDR2 SASEGT, per germline. Trimming stripped 6 bases from V and 0 bases from J, with 12 bases between. The CDR3 runs to 15 residues. CDR3 amino acids: CASRQRTVSGNTIYF. For the CDR3, the DNA is TGTGCCAGCAGGCAGCGGACAGTCTCTGGAAACACCATATATTTT.

In DNA form, the CDR3 reads TGTGCCATCAGTGAGTCGAATGTGGGGAACTATGGCTACACCTTC. Translating gives CAISESNVGNYGYTF. The chain recombines TRBV10-3 with TRBJ1-2; D is unresolved. The CDR3 has 15 residues. Germline loops: CDR1 ENHRY, CDR2 SYGVKD. V lost 0 bases and J 2 bases, leaving 10 bases between the germline ends.

This chain links TRBV30 with TRBJ1-1; D not certain. V lost 1 base and J lost 1, with 13 bases in between. Germline assignment: CDR1 GTSNPN and CDR2 SVGIG (reference sequence). The CDR3 covers 15 residues. The CDR3 here is CAWSGRTSANTEAFF. Here the CDR3 DNA reads TGTGCCTGGAGTGGACGTACCTCGGCGAACACTGAAGCTTTCTTT.

The chain has TRBV5-1 and TRBJ2-5; 10 positions agree with TRBD2. This CDR3 spans 16 amino acids. The ends lost 0 bases at V and 5 bases at J; junction bases unmatched: 7. CDR1 is SGHRS, CDR2 YFSETQ, per germline. CDR3 sequence reads: CASSLGAGGFYETQYF. The CDR3 DNA is TGCGCCAGCAGCTTGGGAGCGGGGGGGTTCTATGAGACCCAGTACTTC. The full variable domain, with the rest looked up from reference TRBV5-1 and TRBJ2-5, is KAGVTQTPRYLIKTRGQQVTLSCSPISGHRSVSWYQQTPGQGLQFLFEYFSETQRNKGNFPGRFSGRQFSNSRSEMNVSTLELGDSALYLCASSLGAGGFYETQYFGPGTRLLVL.

The chain has TRBV11-3 and TRBJ2-7; D could derive from TRBD1 or TRBD2 (5 bases each). The CDR3 has 14 residues. Trimming took 5 bases from V and 5 from J, leaving 16 bases between them. The germline CDR1 and CDR2 sequences are SGHNT and YENEEA. The DNA for the CDR3 is TGTGCCAGCAGCCCGGAACCCGGGGCGAACGAGCAGTACTTC. This translates into CASSPEPGANEQYF.

The table lists this clone with a few counts. The chain recombines TRBV6-6 with TRBJ1-4; D is perhaps TRBD1 (6 bases). This CDR3 is built from 12 residues. In germline, CDR1 is MNHNY, CDR2 SVGAGI (reference sequence). Trimming pared 4 bases from V and 8 bases from J, leaving 8 bases between. CDR3 nucleotide sequence: TGTGCCAGCAGTTGGGGGCCCGAAAAACTGTTTTTT. Translating gives CASSWGPEKLFF.